The T cell receptor beta chain under discussion was sequenced for a study of cytomegalovirus exposure and HLA in healthy donors. Study-level findings and limits: TCR beta chains numbering under 200 were designated cytomegalovirus-associated.

Remarks on this clone: Its antigen is still unknown.

Germline V gene data show CDR1 as DFQATT and CDR2 as SNEGSKA (reference sequence). V lost 6 bases and J 7 bases, leaving 13 bases between the germline ends. CDR3 length equals 11 residues. The PCR was carried out with 60 Vbeta primers and 13 Jbeta primers. TCRdb keeps only in-frame clones here, not all; method: immunoSEQ multiplex PCR. Of 63,000 or so clones listed, approximately 76% are singletons. The gene calls are TRBV20-1 and TRBJ2-7; no clear D. Sequencing used PBMCs. The TCR originated in a man over 45 in good health and CMV-seronegative. In DNA, the CDR3 is TGCAGTGCACCCCTAGGCGTTGAGCAGTACTTC. Translation: CSAPLGVEQYF.